The T cell receptor (beta chain) under discussion was sequenced for a study of blood T cells in healthy people across ages. Next came a second PCR, run for about 7 to 12 cycles, which used a sample-barcoded 5' primer along with a J-beta primer mix. All samples gave at least 3 million CDR3-containing paired-end reads. In TCRdb, the 5' RACE reads were re-called with MiXCR into one record per CDR3 protein. The table shows more than 800,000 distinct CDR3 sequences, with under 30% occurring only once. Healthy Caucasian individuals from Russia aged about 6 to 95 served as donors. No fewer than 6 million PBMCs went into each sample. Total RNA, at least 6 micrograms per sample, was extracted from PBMCs. CDR1 is SQVTM and CDR2 is ANQGSEA in the germline V gene. V shed 1 base and J shed 6 bases, with 9 bases lying between them. The CDR3 spans 12 residues.

This sequence joins TRBV29-1 and TRBJ1-2; no clear D. Sequencing was done on a sample of blood. The sequence was obtained from a woman older than 75 in good health. CDR3 in DNA: TGCAGCGTTGAAGGGTTGTACAATGGCTACACCTTC. This sequence encodes CSVEGLYNGYTF. Using reference TRBV29-1 and TRBJ1-2 for the parts outside the CDR3, the full variable domain is SAVISQKPSRDICQRGTSLTIQCQVDSQVTMMFWYRQQPGQSLTLIATANQGSEATYESGFVIDKFPISRPNLTFSTLTVSNMSPEDSSIYLCSVEGLYNGYTFGSGTRLTVV.